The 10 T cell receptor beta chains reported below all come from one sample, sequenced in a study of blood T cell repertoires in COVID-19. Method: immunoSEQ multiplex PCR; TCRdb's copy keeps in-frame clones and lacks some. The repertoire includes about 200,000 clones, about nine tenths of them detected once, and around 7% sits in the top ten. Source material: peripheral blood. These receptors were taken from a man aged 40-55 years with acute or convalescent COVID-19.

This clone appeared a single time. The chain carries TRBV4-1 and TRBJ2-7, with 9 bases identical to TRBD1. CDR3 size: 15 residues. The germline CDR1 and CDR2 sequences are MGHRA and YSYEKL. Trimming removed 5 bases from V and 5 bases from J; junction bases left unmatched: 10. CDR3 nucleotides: TGCGCCAGCAGCTCACCCGGGACAGGGACCCACGAGCAGTACTTC. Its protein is CASSSPGTGTHEQYF.

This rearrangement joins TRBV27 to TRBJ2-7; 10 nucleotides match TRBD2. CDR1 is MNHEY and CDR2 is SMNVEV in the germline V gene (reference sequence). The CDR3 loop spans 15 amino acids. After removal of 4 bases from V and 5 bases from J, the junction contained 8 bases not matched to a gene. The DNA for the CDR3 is TGTGCCAGCAGTTCAGGGACTAGCGCGGGGAACGAGCAGTACTTC. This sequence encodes CASSSGTSAGNEQYF.

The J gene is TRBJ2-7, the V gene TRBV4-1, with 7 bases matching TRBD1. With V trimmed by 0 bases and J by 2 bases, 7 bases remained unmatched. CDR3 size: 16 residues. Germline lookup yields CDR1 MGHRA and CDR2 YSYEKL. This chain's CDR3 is CASSQEETGIAYEQYF. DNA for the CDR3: TGCGCCAGCAGCCAAGAGGAGACAGGGATAGCCTACGAGCAGTACTTC.

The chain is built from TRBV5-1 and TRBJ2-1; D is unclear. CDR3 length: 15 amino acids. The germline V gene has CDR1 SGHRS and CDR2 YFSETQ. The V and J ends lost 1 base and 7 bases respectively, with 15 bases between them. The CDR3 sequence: CASSLLLESGNEQFF. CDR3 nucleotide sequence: TGCGCCAGCAGCTTGCTTCTAGAGTCTGGGAATGAGCAGTTCTTC.

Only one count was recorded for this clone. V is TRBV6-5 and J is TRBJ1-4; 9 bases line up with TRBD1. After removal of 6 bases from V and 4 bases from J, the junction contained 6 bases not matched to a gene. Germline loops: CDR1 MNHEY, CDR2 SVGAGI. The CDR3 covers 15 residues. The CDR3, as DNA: TGTGCCAGCAGACGGACAGGGGCACTTAATGAAAAACTGTTTTTT. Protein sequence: CASRRTGALNEKLFF.

CDR3 sequence reads: CAWSGTSGYTDTQYF. The CDR3, as DNA: TGTGCCTGGAGTGGGACTAGCGGATACACAGATACGCAGTATTTT. The chain has TRBV30 and TRBJ2-3; 10 bases match TRBD2. The V segment lost 1 base and the J segment 2 bases; nucleotides outside the gene matches: 3. Germline V gene data show CDR1 as GTSNPN and CDR2 as SVGIG (reference sequence). There are 15 residues in the CDR3.

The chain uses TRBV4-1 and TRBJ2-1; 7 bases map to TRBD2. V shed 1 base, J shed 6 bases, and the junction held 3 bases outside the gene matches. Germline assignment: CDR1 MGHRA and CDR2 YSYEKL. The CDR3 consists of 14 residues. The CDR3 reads CASSQGLAVNEQFF. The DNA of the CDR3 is TGCGCCAGCAGCCAAGGGCTAGCGGTCAATGAGCAGTTCTTC.

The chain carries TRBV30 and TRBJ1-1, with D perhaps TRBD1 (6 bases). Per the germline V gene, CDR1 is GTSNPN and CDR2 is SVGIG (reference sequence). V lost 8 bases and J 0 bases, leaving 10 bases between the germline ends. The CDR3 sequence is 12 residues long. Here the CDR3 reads CAGQGLNTEAFF. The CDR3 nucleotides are TGTGCCGGTCAGGGGTTGAACACTGAAGCTTTCTTT.

The CDR3 bases are TGTGCCAGCCAAGGACAGGTATTTAACACTGAAGCTTTCTTT. It yields the protein CASQGQVFNTEAFF. V is TRBV10-3 and J is TRBJ1-1; TRBD1 matches 7 bases. CDR3 length: 14 residues. The junction had 10 bases not matched to a gene; V was cut back by 10 bases and J by 2 bases. CDR1 ENHRY and CDR2 SYGVKD come from the germline V gene.

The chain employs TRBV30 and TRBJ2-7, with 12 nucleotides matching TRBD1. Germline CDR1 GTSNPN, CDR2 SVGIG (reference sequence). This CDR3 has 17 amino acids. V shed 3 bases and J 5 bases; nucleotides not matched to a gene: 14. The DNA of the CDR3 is TGTGCCTGGAGCCGCCGACCCGGGACAGGGGGCCTTGACGAGCAGTACTTC. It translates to CAWSRRPGTGGLDEQYF.